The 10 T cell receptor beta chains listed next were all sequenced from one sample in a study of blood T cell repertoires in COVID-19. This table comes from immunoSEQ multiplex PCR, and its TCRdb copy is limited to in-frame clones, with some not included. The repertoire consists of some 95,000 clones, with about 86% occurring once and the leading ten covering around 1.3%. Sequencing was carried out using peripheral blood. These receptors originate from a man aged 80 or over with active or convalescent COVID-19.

The CDR3: CASSLDSGGNTEAFF. The DNA for the CDR3 is TGCGCCAGCAGCTTGGACTCAGGGGGTAACACTGAAGCTTTCTTT. The chain uses TRBV5-1 and TRBJ1-1; 7 nucleotides align to TRBD1. The J segment lost 2 bases and the V segment lost 0 bases, leaving 4 bases of the junction unmatched. Germline V CDR1 and CDR2: SGHRS, YFSETQ. The CDR3 sequence is 15 residues long.

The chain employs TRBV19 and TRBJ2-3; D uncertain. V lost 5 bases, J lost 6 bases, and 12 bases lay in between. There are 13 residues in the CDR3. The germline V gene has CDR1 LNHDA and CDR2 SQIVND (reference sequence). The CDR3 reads CASSPGSPDTQYF. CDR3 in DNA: TGTGCCAGTAGTCCCGGTTCCCCCGATACGCAGTATTTT.

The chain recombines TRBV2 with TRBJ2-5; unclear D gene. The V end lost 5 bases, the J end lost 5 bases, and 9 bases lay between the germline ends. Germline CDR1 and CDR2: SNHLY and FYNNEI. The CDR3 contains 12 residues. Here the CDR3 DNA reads TGTGCCAGCAGTCCTAGGCGGGAGACCCAGTACTTC. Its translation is CASSPRRETQYF.

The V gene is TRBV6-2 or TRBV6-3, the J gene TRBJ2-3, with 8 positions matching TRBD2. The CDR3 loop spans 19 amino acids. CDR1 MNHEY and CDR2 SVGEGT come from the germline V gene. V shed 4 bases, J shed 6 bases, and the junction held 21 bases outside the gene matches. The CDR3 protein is CASSSRALLAENEGDTQYF. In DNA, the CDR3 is TGTGCCAGCAGTTCCCGAGCACTACTAGCGGAGAATGAGGGGGATACGCAGTATTTT.

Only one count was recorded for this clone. Here the CDR3 reads CAWRAGGHEKLFF. CDR3 nucleotides: TGTGCCTGGAGGGCAGGGGGCCATGAAAAACTGTTTTTT. The chain employs TRBV30 and TRBJ1-4, with 8 bases that match TRBD1. The CDR3 spans 13 residues. CDR1 is GTSNPN, CDR2 SVGIG, per germline (reference sequence). V lost 3 bases and J lost 6; bases outside the gene matches: 3.

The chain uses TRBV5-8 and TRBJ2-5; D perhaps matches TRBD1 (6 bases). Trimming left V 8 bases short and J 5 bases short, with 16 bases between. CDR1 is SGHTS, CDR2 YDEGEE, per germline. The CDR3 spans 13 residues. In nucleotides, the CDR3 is TGTGCCAGTAGGGACACCCTGGTCGAGACCCAGTACTTC. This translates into CASRDTLVETQYF.

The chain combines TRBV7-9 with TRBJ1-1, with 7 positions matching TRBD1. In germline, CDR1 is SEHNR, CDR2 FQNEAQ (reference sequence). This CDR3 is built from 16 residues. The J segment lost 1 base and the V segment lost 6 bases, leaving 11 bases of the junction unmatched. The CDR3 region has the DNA TGTGCCAGCAGGGCTAACAGGGGCCCCACGAACACTGAAGCTTTCTTT. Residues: CASRANRGPTNTEAFF.

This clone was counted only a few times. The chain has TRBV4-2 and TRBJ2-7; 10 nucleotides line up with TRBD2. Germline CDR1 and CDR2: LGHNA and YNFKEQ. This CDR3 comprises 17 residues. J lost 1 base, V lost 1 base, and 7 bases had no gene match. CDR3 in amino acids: CASSQGPSGSSSYEQYF. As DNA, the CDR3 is TGTGCCAGCAGCCAAGGTCCTAGCGGGAGTTCGTCCTACGAGCAGTACTTC.

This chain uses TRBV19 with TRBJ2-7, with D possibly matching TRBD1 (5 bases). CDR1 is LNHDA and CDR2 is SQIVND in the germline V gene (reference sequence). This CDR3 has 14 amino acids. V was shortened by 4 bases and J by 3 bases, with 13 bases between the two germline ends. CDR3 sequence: CASSNFGQLYEQYF. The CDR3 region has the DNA TGTGCCAGTAGTAACTTCGGACAACTCTACGAGCAGTACTTC.

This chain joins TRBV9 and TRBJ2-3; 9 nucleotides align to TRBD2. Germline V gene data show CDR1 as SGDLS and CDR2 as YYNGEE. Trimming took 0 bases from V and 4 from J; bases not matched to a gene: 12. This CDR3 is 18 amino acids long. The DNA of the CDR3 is TGTGCCAGCAGCGTAGCAGCGGGTAGCGGGAGTCCCGCAGATACGCAGTATTTT. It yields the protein CASSVAAGSGSPADTQYF. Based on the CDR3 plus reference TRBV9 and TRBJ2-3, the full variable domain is DSGVTQTPKHLITATGQRVTLRCSPRSGDLSVYWYQQSLDQGLQFLIQYYNGEERAKGNILERFSAQQFPDLHSELNLSSLELGDSALYFCASSVAAGSGSPADTQYFGPGTRLTVL.